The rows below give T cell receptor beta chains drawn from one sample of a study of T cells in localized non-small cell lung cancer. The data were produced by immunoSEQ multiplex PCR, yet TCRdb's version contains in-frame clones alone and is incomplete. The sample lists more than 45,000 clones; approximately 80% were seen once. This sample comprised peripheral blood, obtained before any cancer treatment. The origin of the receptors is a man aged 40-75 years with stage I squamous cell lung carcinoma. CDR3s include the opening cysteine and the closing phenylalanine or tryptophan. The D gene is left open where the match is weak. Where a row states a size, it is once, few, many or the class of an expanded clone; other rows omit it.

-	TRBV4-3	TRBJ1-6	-	TGCGCCAGCAGCTTGTCGGGGGCCAATTCACCCCTCCACTTT	CASSLSGANSPLHF
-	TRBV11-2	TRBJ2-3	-	TGTGCCAGCAGCTTAGTCGTGACAACCACAGATACGCAGTATTTT	CASSLVVTTTDTQYF
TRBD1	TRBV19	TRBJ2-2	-	TGTGCCAGTAGTTCCCGGACAGGGGGCGCCCCGAACACCGGGGAGCTGTTTTTT	CASSSRTGGAPNTGELFF
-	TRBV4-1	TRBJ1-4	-	TGCGCCAGCAGCCACGGTAGTGAAGGAGGGGATGAAAAACTGTTTTTT	CASSHGSEGGDEKLFF
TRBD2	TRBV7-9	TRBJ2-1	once	TGTGCCAGCATCGGACTAGCGGGGGGGCCTGGTGAGCAGTTCTTC	CASIGLAGGPGEQFF
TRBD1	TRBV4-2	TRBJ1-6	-	TGTGCCAGCAGCCCGGGACAGGACACGGCCTTTTCACCCCTCCACTTT	CASSPGQDTAFSPLHF
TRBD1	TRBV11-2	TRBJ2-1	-	TGTGCCAGCAGCTTATTTGGGACAGGTGACAATGAGCAGTTCTTC	CASSLFGTGDNEQFF
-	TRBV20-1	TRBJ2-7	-	TGCAGTGCTCCTGGGGCGATCGAGCAGTACTTC	CSAPGAIEQYF
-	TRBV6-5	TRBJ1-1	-	TGTGCCAGCAGTTACTCCCAGGGAGGCACTGAAGCTTTCTTT	CASSYSQGGTEAFF
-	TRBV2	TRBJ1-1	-	TGTGCCAGCAGGGCCTTGGGGGAGCTACCCTACACTGAAGCTTTCTTT	CASRALGELPYTEAFF
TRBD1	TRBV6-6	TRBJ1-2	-	TGTGCCAGCAGCAACGGGGACAGTGGCTACACCTTC	CASSNGDSGYTF
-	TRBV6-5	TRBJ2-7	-	TGTGCCAGCAGTTACCCGGCGGGTTCGGCCTACGAGCAGTACTTC	CASSYPAGSAYEQYF
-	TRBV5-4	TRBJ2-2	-	TGTGCCAGCAGCTTGAGGGTTATCGGGGGACAGAAAAATTTCGTACTGTTTTTT	CASSLRVIGGQKNFVLFF
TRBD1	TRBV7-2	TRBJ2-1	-	TGTGCCAGCAGCTTAGCCCAGGGGGCTCGGGGAAAGGCGAATGAGCAGTTCTTC	CASSLAQGARGKANEQFF
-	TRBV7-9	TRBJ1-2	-	TGTGCCAGCAGCTTAGTCACCCTCTATGGCTACACCTTC	CASSLVTLYGYTF
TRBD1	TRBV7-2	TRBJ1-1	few	TGTGCCAGCAGCCACCAAACAGGGGACACTGAAGCTTTCTTT	CASSHQTGDTEAFF
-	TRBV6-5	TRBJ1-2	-	TGTGCCAGCAGTTACGGGGGAGGAGGTGGCTACACCTTC	CASSYGGGGGYTF
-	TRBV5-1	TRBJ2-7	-	TGCGCCAGCAGCCCAGAAGGGACAAGAAGCTACGAGCAGTACTTC	CASSPEGTRSYEQYF
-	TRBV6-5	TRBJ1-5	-	TGTGCCAGCAGTGAAAAGGTGGGACAGCCCCAGCATTTT	CASSEKVGQPQHF
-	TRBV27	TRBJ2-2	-	TGTGCCAGCAGTTTATCAACAGGGAGGAACACCGGGGAGCTGTTTTTT	CASSLSTGRNTGELFF
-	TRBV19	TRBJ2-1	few	TGTGCCAGTAGTTTCGCGGGGATCAATGAGCAGTTCTTC	CASSFAGINEQFF
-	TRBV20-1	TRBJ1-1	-	TGCAGTGTAAGGATCACTGAAGCTTTCTTT	CSVRITEAFF
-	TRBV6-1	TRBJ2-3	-	TGTGCCAGCAGTGAATATATCCACACAGATACGCAGTATTTT	CASSEYIHTDTQYF
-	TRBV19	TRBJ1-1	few	TGTGCCAGTAGTCAGGGGACCCCTCGGCGGGCTTTCTTT	CASSQGTPRRAFF
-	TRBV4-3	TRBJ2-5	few	TGCGCCAGCAGCCGGGACCTCCGCGAGACCCAGTACTTC	CASSRDLRETQYF
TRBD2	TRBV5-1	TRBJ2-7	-	TGCGCCAGCAGCGCCTCGGGACTAGCGAACTACGAGCAGTACTTC	CASSASGLANYEQYF
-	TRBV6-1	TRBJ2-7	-	TGTGCCAGCAACAGACAAACCGAGCAGTACTTC	CASNRQTEQYF
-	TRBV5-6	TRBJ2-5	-	TGTGCCAGCAGCCCCCGGGAGCATACCGTACAAGAGACCCAGTACTTC	CASSPREHTVQETQYF
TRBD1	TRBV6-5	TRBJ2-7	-	TGTGCCAGCAGTTACTCGTCGACAGGGACAATCTACGAGCAGTACTTC	CASSYSSTGTIYEQYF
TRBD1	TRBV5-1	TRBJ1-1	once	TGCGCCAGCAGTAGACAGGGAACGAACACTGAAGCTTTCTTT	CASSRQGTNTEAFF
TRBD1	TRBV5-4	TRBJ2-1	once	TGTGCCAGCAGCCCTTCCGGGACAGGGAGTTATGAGCAGTTCTTC	CASSPSGTGSYEQFF
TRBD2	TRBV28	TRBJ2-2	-	TGTGCCAGCAAGCCGGGACTAGCTGACACCGGGGAGCTGTTTTTT	CASKPGLADTGELFF
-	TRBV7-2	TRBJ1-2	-	TGTGCCAGCAGCTTAGGTGGGGGGGCAAACTATGGCTACACCTTC	CASSLGGGANYGYTF
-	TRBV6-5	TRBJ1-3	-	TGTGCTTCGGTTGATAGGGCTGGAAACACCATATATTTT	CASVDRAGNTIYF
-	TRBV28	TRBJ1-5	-	TGTGCCAGCAGTTTGCCCTCTCCGCAGCCCCAGCATTTT	CASSLPSPQPQHF
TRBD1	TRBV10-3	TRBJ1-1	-	TGTGCCATCAGTGATGGACAGGGGGCCACTGAAGCTTTCTTT	CAISDGQGATEAFF
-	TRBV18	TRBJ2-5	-	TGTGCCAGCTCCCCAAGCCTGGATCGGGAGACCCAGTACTTC	CASSPSLDRETQYF
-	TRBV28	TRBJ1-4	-	TGTGCCACCGGGGGGATCAATGAAAAACTGTTTTTT	CATGGINEKLFF
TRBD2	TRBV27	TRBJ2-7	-	TGTGCCAGCAGTTTAGCGGGGGGGCCCGGTTACGAGCAGTACTTC	CASSLAGGPGYEQYF
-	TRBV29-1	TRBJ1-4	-	TGCAGCGTTGAGCGGGGACTTAATGAAAAACTGTTTTTT	CSVERGLNEKLFF
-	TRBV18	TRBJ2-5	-	TGTGCCAGCTCACCCGGGGAGAATCAAGAGACCCAGTACTTC	CASSPGENQETQYF
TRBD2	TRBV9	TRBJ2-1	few	TGTGCCAGCAGCCCCCATTTTGGGACTAGCGGGGCCAATGAGCAGTTCTTC	CASSPHFGTSGANEQFF
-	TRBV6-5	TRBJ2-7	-	TGTGCCAGCAGTTACATGGGGAGCTCCTACGAGCAGTACTTC	CASSYMGSSYEQYF
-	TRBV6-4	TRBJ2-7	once	TGTGCCAGCAGCCCAGAATGGGGGGACCAGCAGTACTTC	CASSPEWGDQQYF
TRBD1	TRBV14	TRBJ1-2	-	TGTGCCAGCAGCCAAGTAGGGGACAGGGGGCTGGCTAACTATGGCTACACCTTC	CASSQVGDRGLANYGYTF
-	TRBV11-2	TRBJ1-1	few	TGTGCCAGCAGCTCCCTCGATCTGGGTGGAACTGAAGCTTTCTTT	CASSSLDLGGTEAFF
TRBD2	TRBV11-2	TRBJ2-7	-	TGTGCCAGCAGCTTAGGTCCGGGGACTAGCGGGGAATACGAGCAGTACTTC	CASSLGPGTSGEYEQYF
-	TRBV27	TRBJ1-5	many	TGTGCCAGCAGTCCCTATAGCAATCAGCCCCAGCATTTT	CASSPYSNQPQHF
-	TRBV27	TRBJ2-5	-	TGTGCCAGCAGTTTATGGGGTCAGGGAGAGACCCAGTACTTC	CASSLWGQGETQYF
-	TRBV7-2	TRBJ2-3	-	TGTGCCAGCAGCTTAGATGAGGGTAGGGGGCAGTATTTT	CASSLDEGRGQYF
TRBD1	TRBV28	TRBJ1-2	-	TGTGCCAGTTGGGACAGGGGGTTGGCTGGCTACACCTTC	CASWDRGLAGYTF
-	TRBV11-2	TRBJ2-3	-	TGTGCCAGCAGCTCAGACAGTTTGCAAGGGACAGATACGCAGTATTTT	CASSSDSLQGTDTQYF
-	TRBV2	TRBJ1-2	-	TGTGCCAGCACCAAATTCGATGGCTACACCTTC	CASTKFDGYTF
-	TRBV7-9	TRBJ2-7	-	TGTGCCAGCAGCTTAGCGTTGGGGGACCCAGGAGACGAGCAGTACTTC	CASSLALGDPGDEQYF
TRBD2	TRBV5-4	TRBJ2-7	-	TGTGCCAGCAGCTATTCCACCGGGGGGACCTACGAGCAGTACTTC	CASSYSTGGTYEQYF
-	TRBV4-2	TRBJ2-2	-	TGTGCCAGCAGCCAAGCCCGAGGGGAGCTGTTTTTT	CASSQARGELFF
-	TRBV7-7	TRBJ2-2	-	TGTGCCAGCAGCCGAAACACCGGGGAGCTGTTTTTT	CASSRNTGELFF